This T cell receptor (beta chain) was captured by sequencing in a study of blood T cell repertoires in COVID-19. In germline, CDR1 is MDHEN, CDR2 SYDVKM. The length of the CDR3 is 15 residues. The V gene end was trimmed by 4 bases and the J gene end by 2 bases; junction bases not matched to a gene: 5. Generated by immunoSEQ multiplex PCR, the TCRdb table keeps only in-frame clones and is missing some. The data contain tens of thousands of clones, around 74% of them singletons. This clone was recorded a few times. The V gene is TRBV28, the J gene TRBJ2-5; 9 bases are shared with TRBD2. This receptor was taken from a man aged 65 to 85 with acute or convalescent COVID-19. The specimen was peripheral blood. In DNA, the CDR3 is TGTGCCAGCAGTTCTCAGCGGGAGGTGCAAGAGACCCAGTACTTC. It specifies CASSSQREVQETQYF.